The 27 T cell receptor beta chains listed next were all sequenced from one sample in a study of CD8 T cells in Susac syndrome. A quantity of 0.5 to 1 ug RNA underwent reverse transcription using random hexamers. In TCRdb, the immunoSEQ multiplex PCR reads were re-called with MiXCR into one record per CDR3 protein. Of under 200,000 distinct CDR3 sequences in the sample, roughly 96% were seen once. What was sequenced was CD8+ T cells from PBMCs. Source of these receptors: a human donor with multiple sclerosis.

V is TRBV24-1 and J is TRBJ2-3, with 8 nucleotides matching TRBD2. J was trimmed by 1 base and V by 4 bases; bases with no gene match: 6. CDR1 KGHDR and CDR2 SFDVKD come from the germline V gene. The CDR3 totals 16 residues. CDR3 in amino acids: CATSDIVREGTDTQYF. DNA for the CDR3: TGTGCCACCAGTGACATTGTGCGGGAGGGCACAGATACGCAGTATTTT.

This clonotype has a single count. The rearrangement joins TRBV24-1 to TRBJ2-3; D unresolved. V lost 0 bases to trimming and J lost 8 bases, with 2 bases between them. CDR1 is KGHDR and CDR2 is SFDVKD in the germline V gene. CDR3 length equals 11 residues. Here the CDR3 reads CATSDLRTQYF. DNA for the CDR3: TGTGCCACCAGTGATTTGCGTACGCAGTATTTT.

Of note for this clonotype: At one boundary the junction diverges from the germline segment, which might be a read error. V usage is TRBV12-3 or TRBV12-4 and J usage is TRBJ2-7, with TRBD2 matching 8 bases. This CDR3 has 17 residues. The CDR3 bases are TGTGCCAGCAGCTTAGGGCCGGGAGGGCCTCCAAGCTACGAGCAGTACTTC. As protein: CASSLGPGGPPSYEQYF.

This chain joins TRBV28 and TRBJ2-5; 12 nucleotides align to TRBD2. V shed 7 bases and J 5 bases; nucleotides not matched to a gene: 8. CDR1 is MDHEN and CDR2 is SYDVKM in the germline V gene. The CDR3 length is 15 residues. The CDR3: CASTLAGGGGETQYF. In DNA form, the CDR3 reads TGTGCCAGCACGCTAGCGGGAGGGGGGGGCGAGACCCAGTACTTC.

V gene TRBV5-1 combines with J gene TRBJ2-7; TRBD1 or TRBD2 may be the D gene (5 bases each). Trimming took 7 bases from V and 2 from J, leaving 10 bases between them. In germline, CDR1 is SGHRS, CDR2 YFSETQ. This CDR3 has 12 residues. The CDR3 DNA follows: TGCGCCAGCCGGGACCAAACCTACGAGCAGTACTTC. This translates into CASRDQTYEQYF.

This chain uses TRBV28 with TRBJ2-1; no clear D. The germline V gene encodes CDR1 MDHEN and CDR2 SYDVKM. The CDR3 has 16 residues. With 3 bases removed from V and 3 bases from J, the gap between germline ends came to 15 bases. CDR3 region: CASSFEGSGFYNEQFF. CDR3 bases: TGTGCCAGCAGTTTTGAAGGCTCCGGTTTCTACAATGAGCAGTTCTTC. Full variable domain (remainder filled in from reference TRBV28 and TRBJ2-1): DVKVTQSSRYLVKRTGEKVFLECVQDMDHENMFWYRQDPGLGLRLIYFSYDVKMKEKGDIPEGYSVSREKKERFSLILESASTNQTSMYLCASSFEGSGFYNEQFFGPGTRLTVL.

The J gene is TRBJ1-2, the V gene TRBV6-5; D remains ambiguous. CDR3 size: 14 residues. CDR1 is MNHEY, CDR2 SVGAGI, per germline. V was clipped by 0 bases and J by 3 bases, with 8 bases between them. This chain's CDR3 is CASSYSTSHYGYTF. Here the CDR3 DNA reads TGTGCCAGCAGTTACTCGACCAGCCACTATGGCTACACCTTC.

CDR3 amino acids: CASSVAGRTGELFF. CDR3 DNA sequence: TGTGCCAGCAGCGTAGCGGGCCGAACCGGGGAGCTGTTTTTT. V is TRBV9 and J is TRBJ2-2; D gene uncertain. The length of the CDR3 is 14 residues. V lost 0 bases, J lost 5 bases, and 8 bases lay in between. CDR1 is SGDLS, CDR2 YYNGEE, per germline.

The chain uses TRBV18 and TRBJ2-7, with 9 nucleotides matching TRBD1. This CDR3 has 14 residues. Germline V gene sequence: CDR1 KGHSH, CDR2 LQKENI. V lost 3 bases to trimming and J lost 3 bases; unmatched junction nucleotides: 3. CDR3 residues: CASSPGQGRYEQYF. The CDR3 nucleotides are TGTGCCAGCTCACCGGGACAGGGACGCTACGAGCAGTACTTC. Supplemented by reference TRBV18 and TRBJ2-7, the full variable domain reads NAGVMQNPRHLVRRRGQEARLRCSPMKGHSHVYWYRQLPEEGLKFMVYLQKENIIDESGMPKERFSAEFPKEGPSILRIQQVVRGDSAAYFCASSPGQGRYEQYFGPGTRLTVT.

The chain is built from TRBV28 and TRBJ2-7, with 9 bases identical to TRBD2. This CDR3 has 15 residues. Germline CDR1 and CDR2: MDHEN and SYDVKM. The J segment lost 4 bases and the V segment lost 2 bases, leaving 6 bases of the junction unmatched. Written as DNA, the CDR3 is TGTGCCAGCAGTTTACTGGCGGGAGGGCCTTACGAGCAGTACTTC. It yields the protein CASSLLAGGPYEQYF.

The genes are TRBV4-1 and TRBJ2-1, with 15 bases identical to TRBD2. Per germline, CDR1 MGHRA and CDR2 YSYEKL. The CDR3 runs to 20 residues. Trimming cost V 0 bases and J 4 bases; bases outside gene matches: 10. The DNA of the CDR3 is TGCGCCAGCAGCCAAGACGGACTAGCGGGAGGGCCCGTACTATACAATGAGCAGTTCTTC. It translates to CASSQDGLAGGPVLYNEQFF.

CDR3 bases: TGTGCCAGCAGCCCCACCGGGGGCGGCGCCTACGAGCAGTACTTC. Protein sequence: CASSPTGGGAYEQYF. The J gene is TRBJ2-7, the V gene TRBV12-3 or TRBV12-4; D is perhaps TRBD1 or TRBD2 (6 bases each). Trimming took off 6 bases at V and 2 bases at J, with 17 bases between the two ends. There are 15 residues in the CDR3.

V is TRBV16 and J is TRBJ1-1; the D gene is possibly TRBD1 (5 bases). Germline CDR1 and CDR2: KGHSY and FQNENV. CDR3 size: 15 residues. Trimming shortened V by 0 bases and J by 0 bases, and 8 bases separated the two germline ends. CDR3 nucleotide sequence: TGTGCCAGCAGCCAATCTTGGGGGTTGAACACTGAAGCTTTCTTT. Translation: CASSQSWGLNTEAFF.

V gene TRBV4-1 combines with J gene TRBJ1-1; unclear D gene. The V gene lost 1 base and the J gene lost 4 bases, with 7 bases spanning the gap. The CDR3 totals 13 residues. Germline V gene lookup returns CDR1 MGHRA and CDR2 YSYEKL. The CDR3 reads CASSQGRITEAFF. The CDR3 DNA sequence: TGCGCCAGCAGCCAAGGACGGATCACTGAAGCTTTCTTT.

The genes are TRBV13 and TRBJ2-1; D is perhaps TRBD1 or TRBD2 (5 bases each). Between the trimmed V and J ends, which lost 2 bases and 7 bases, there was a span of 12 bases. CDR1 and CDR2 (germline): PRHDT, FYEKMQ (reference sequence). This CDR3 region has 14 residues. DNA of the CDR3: TGTGCCAGCAGCTTATCCTCGGGGCGGAATGAGCAGTTCTTC. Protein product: CASSLSSGRNEQFF.

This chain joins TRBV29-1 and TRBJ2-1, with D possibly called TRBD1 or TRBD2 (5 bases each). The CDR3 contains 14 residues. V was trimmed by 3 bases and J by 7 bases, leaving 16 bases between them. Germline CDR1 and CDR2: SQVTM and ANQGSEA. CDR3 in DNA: TGCAGCGTTGATGAGGGCAGGGCTCGAAATGAGCAGTTCTTC. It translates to CSVDEGRARNEQFF.

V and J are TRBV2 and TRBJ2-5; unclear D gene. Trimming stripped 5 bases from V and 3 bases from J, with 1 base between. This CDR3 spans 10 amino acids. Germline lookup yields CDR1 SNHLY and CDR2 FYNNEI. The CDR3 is CASSKETQYF. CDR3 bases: TGTGCCAGCAGTAAAGAGACCCAGTACTTC.

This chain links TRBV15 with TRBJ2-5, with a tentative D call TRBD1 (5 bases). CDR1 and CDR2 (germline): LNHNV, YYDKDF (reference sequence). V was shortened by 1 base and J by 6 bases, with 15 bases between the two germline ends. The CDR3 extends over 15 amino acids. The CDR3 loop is CATSRGRTGLKTQYF. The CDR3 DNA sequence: TGTGCCACCAGCAGAGGTCGAACAGGCTTGAAGACCCAGTACTTC.

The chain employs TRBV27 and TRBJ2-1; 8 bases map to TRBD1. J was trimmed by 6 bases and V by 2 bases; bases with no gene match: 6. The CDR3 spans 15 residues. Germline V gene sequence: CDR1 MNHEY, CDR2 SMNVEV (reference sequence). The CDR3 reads CASSLPWTGLNEQFF. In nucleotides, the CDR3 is TGTGCCAGCAGTTTACCTTGGACAGGGCTCAATGAGCAGTTCTTC.

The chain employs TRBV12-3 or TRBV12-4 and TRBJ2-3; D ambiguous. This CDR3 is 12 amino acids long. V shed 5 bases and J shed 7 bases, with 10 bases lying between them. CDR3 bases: TGTGCCAGCAGTCTCCTGGTGAATACGCAGTATTTT. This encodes CASSLLVNTQYF.

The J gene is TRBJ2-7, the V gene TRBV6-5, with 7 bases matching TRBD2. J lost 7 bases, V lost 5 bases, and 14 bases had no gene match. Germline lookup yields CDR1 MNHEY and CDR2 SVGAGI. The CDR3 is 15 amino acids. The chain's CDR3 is CASSLNFRRDYEQYF. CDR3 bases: TGTGCCAGCAGTCTAAATTTCCGGCGGGACTATGAGCAGTACTTC.

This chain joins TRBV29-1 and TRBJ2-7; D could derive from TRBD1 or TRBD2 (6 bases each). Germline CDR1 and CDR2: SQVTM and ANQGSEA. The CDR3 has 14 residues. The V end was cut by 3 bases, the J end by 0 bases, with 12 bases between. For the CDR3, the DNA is TGCAGCGTTGACGGGGGCGGTAGCTCCTACGAGCAGTACTTC. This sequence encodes CSVDGGGSSYEQYF.

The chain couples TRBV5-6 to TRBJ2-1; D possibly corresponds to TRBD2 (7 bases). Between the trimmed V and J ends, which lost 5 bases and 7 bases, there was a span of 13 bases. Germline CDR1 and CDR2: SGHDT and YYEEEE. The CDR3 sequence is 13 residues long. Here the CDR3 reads CASSIGGRNEQFF. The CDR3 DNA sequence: TGTGCCAGCAGTATCGGGGGGCGGAATGAGCAGTTCTTC.

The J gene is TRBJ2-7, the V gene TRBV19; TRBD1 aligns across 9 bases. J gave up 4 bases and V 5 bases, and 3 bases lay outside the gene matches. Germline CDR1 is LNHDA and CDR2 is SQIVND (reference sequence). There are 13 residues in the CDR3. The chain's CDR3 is CASSPDRGYEQYF. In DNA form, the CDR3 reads TGTGCCAGTAGTCCGGACAGGGGTTACGAGCAGTACTTC.

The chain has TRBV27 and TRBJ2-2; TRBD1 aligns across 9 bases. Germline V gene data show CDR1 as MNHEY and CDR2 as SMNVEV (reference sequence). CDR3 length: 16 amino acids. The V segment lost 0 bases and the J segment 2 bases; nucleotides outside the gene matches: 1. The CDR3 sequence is CASSLSTGGNTGELFF. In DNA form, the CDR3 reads TGTGCCAGCAGTTTATCCACAGGGGGCAACACCGGGGAGCTGTTTTTT.

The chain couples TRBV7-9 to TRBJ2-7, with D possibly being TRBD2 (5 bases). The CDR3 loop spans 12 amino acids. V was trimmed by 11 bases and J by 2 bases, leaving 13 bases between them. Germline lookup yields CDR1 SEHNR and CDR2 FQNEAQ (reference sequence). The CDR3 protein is CASGDVAYEQYF. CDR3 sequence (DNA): TGTGCCTCCGGGGATGTCGCCTACGAGCAGTACTTC. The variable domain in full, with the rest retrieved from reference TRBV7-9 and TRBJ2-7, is DTGVSQNPRHKITKRGQNVTFRCDPISEHNRLYWYRQTLGQGPEFLTYFQNEAQLEKSRLLSDRFSAERPKGSFSTLEIQRTEQGDSAMYLCASGDVAYEQYFGPGTRLTVT.

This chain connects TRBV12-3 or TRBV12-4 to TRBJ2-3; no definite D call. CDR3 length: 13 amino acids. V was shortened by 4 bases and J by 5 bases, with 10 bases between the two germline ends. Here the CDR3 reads CASSYTVVDTQYF. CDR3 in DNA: TGTGCCAGCAGTTACACGGTCGTAGATACGCAGTATTTT.